This TCR beta chain was profiled in a study of shared clonotypes between healthy human individuals. Terminally differentiated effector memory CD45RA+ cells were excluded by CCR7 positive selection of CD45RO-negative cells. The junction had 14 bases not matched to a gene; V was cut back by 4 bases and J by 3 bases. Germline V gene sequence: CDR1 SGDLS, CDR2 YYNGEE. CDR3 length: 19 residues. Clones were sequenced by immunoSEQ multiplex PCR, and TCRdb holds only the in-frame ones, with some missing. The table has approximately 2,000,000 clones, roughly 95% seen once. The sequencing sample was made of naive CD8+ T cells from PBMCs. This sequence joins TRBV9 and TRBJ2-3, with 13 bases matching TRBD2. The source of this sequence is a man aged 18 to 29 in good health. Some clones in this sample may be carry-over from other donors' samples. The CDR3: CASSPSWTSGSPPTDTQYF. The CDR3 bases are TGTGCCAGCAGCCCCTCGTGGACTAGCGGGAGCCCGCCTACAGATACGCAGTATTTT.